A single sample is the source of the 25 T cell receptor beta chains below, sequenced in a study of sequential checkpoint blockade in melanoma. The protocol was immunoSEQ multiplex PCR, while the TCRdb copy is restricted to in-frame clones and leaves out a portion. The sample carries about 9,100 clones, approximately 56% recorded once. Treatment noted: randomized to nivolumab then ipilimumab (arm A) or the reverse (arm B). This specimen consisted of CD8+ T cells sorted from blood (inferred from file names), obtained from a patient given nivolumab and ipilimumab in sequence. The receptor set was obtained from a human donor with melanoma.

J is TRBJ2-1 and V is TRBV11-2; D possibly corresponds to TRBD2 (6 bases). V shed 8 bases and J shed 3 bases, with 11 bases lying between them. Germline CDR1 reads SGHAT; CDR2 reads FQNNGV. The CDR3 is made up of 13 amino acids. Here the CDR3 reads CASWAGGYNEQFF. CDR3 nucleotides: TGTGCCAGCTGGGCCGGGGGCTACAATGAGCAGTTCTTC. Variable domain in full (rest from reference TRBV11-2 and TRBJ2-1): EAGVAQSPRYKIIEKRQSVAFWCNPISGHATLYWYQQILGQGPKLLIQFQNNGVVDDSQLPKDRFSAERLKGVDSTLKIQPAKLEDSAVYLCASWAGGYNEQFFGPGTRLTVL.

The V and J genes are TRBV4-1 and TRBJ2-7; D perhaps matches TRBD1 (6 bases). The CDR3 contains 12 residues. The V end was cut by 1 base, the J end by 5 bases, with 6 bases between. Germline CDR1 is MGHRA and CDR2 is YSYEKL. In DNA form, the CDR3 reads TGCGCCAGCAGCCAAGGGGGGCACGAGCAGTACTTC. Its translation is CASSQGGHEQYF.

This chain connects TRBV6-5 to TRBJ2-7; 7 bases agree with TRBD1. Unmatched junction bases numbered 7, after V lost 3 bases and J lost 2 bases. Germline V lookup: CDR1 MNHEY, CDR2 SVGAGI. The CDR3 is 15 amino acids. This chain's CDR3 is CASSYFQGVAYEQYF. Here the CDR3 DNA reads TGTGCCAGCAGTTATTTCCAGGGGGTAGCCTACGAGCAGTACTTC.

V is TRBV5-6 and J is TRBJ2-7, with D perhaps TRBD2 (7 bases). V was pared by 0 bases and J by 6 bases, with 13 bases between. Looked up from germline, CDR1 is SGHDT and CDR2 is YYEEEE. The CDR3 has 14 residues. The CDR3 DNA is TGTGCCAGCAGCTTGGGCGGGGGCGAGGCCGAGCAGTACTTC. This codes for CASSLGGGEAEQYF. Complete variable domain (other parts from reference TRBV5-6 and TRBJ2-7): DAGVTQSPTHLIKTRGQQVTLRCSPKSGHDTVSWYQQALGQGPQFIFQYYEEEERQRGNFPDRFSGHQFPNYSSELNVNALLLGDSALYLCASSLGGGEAEQYFGPGTRLTVT.

The gene calls are TRBV2 and TRBJ2-3; TRBD1 might be the D (5 bases). Deletions cut 2 bases from V and 1 base from J, with 10 bases between. CDR3 length equals 15 residues. Germline V CDR1 and CDR2: SNHLY, FYNNEI. The DNA for the CDR3 is TGTGCCAGCAGTGAAACAGGTATAGGCACAGATACGCAGTATTTT. Its translation is CASSETGIGTDTQYF.

This clone has just one count. The chain links TRBV6-5 to TRBJ1-1, with D hard to call. Deletions cut 8 bases from V and 1 base from J, with 11 bases between. The CDR3 runs 13 residues. Germline loops: CDR1 MNHEY, CDR2 SVGAGI. CDR3 in DNA: TGTGCCAGCTATCCTGATAGGAACACTGAAGCTTTCTTT. Translating gives CASYPDRNTEAFF.

The rearrangement joins TRBV6-6 to TRBJ1-5; D unresolved. The CDR3 contains 16 residues. V gave up 3 bases and J gave up 1 base, with 13 bases separating them. Germline V gene data show CDR1 as MNHNY and CDR2 as SVGAGI (reference sequence). CDR3 protein: CASSYSVTGSNQPQHF. For the CDR3, the DNA is TGTGCCAGCAGTTATTCAGTTACGGGGAGCAATCAGCCCCAGCATTTT.

J is TRBJ2-7 and V is TRBV4-1; no firm D call. This CDR3 contains 13 residues. Trimming shortened V by 1 base and J by 6 bases, and 10 bases separated the two germline ends. Germline CDR1 is MGHRA and CDR2 is YSYEKL. CDR3: CASSQASRGEQYF. The CDR3 region has the DNA TGCGCCAGCAGCCAAGCCTCCCGCGGCGAGCAGTACTTC.

The chain joins TRBV4-3 to TRBJ2-2; 8 bases match TRBD2. Trimming removed 3 bases from V and 3 bases from J; junction bases left unmatched: 12. The CDR3 has 18 amino acids. From germline, CDR1 is LGHNA and CDR2 YSLEER. CDR3 in DNA: TGCGCCAGCAGCCAGGGCCTCGGCAGCGGGGGTTACACCGGGGAGCTGTTTTTT. It translates to CASSQGLGSGGYTGELFF.

The chain recombines TRBV4-1 with TRBJ2-7, with D maybe TRBD2 (5 bases). The CDR3 consists of 14 residues. In germline, CDR1 is MGHRA, CDR2 YSYEKL. V lost 0 bases to trimming and J lost 6 bases, with 12 bases between them. The CDR3 protein is CASSQDLTGFEQYF. The CDR3 DNA reads as TGCGCCAGCAGCCAAGATCTTACGGGATTCGAGCAGTACTTC.

The rearrangement links TRBV7-6 to TRBJ2-7; 9 bases align to TRBD1. This CDR3 contains 12 residues. The V gene end was trimmed by 5 bases and the J gene end by 6 bases; junction bases not matched to a gene: 2. Germline CDR1 reads SGHVS; CDR2 reads FNYEAQ. Here the CDR3 DNA reads TGTGCCAGCAGCCCACAGGGGGCCGAGCAGTACTTC. This codes for CASSPQGAEQYF.

This sequence joins TRBV9 and TRBJ2-5; tentative D call: TRBD2 (5 bases). Trimming took 0 bases from V and 9 from J, leaving 15 bases between them. Germline V gives CDR1 SGDLS, CDR2 YYNGEE. This CDR3 has 14 amino acids. CDR3 protein: CASSVADPGGPQYF. In DNA, the CDR3 is TGTGCCAGCAGCGTAGCGGACCCTGGAGGCCCCCAGTACTTC.

V is TRBV5-4 and J is TRBJ1-5, with 12 bases lining up with TRBD1. The J segment lost 5 bases and the V segment lost 5 bases, leaving 8 bases of the junction unmatched. Germline V lookup: CDR1 SGHNT, CDR2 YYREEE (reference sequence). There are 16 residues in the CDR3. As DNA, the CDR3 is TGTGCCAGCAGTCCCGGGACAGGGGGCAGGGATCAGCCCCAGCATTTT. Protein: CASSPGTGGRDQPQHF.

The gene calls are TRBV10-3 and TRBJ1-1; maybe TRBD1 (5 bases). Germline CDR1 is ENHRY and CDR2 is SYGVKD. Trimming took 3 bases from V and 3 from J, leaving 11 bases between them. The CDR3 consists of 14 residues. The CDR3 nucleotides are TGTGCCATCAGTGAAGCGGGGGTCGACACTGAAGCTTTCTTT. Translation gives CAISEAGVDTEAFF.

V is TRBV27 and J is TRBJ2-5, with D perhaps TRBD2 (5 bases). The J call may be faulty, since TRBJ2-7 better matches the DNA end. Germline V lookup: CDR1 MNHEY, CDR2 SMNVEV (reference sequence). The CDR3 consists of 14 residues. The CDR3 loop reads CASSLRRVSYEQYF. The DNA for the CDR3 is TGTGCCAGCAGTTTAAGGCGGGTCTCCTACGAGCAGTACTTC.

The genes are TRBV6-1 and TRBJ1-5; D unresolved. V was cut by 1 base and J by 0 bases, with 13 bases left in between. The V gene's germline CDR1 is MNHNS and CDR2 SASEGT. The CDR3 length is 17 residues. The CDR3 sequence is CASSEGASPYSNQPQHF. The CDR3 coding sequence is TGTGCCAGCAGTGAAGGGGCCTCTCCATATAGCAATCAGCCCCAGCATTTT.

This clone occurred once. J is TRBJ1-1 and V is TRBV7-6, with a possible D match to TRBD1 (5 bases). The CDR3 is 14 residues long. Trimming removed 5 bases from V and 7 bases from J, with 17 bases in between. Germline V gene lookup returns CDR1 SGHVS and CDR2 FNYEAQ. The CDR3 loop is CASSPVRSGVEAFF. DNA for the CDR3: TGTGCCAGCAGCCCCGTTCGGTCGGGGGTTGAAGCTTTCTTT.

With regard to this clone: The sample has other DNA sequences that encode this CDR3 too. The rearrangement links TRBV27 to TRBJ2-7; a weak D match, TRBD2 (5 bases). This CDR3 is 14 amino acids long. With 2 bases removed from V and 0 bases from J, the gap between germline ends came to 8 bases. CDR1 is MNHEY and CDR2 is SMNVEV in the germline V gene (reference sequence). The CDR3 DNA sequence: TGTGCCAGCAGTTTAAGGCGGGTCTCCTACGAGCAGTACTTC. As protein: CASSLRRVSYEQYF.

V usage is TRBV6-5 and J usage is TRBJ1-5; no clear D. With 5 bases removed from V and 6 bases from J, the gap between germline ends came to 11 bases. There are 13 residues in the CDR3. Germline CDR1 reads MNHEY; CDR2 reads SVGAGI. The CDR3 DNA reads as TGTGCCAGCAGTGATGGCGGGTTTCAGCCCCAGCATTTT. Translating gives CASSDGGFQPQHF.

The J gene is TRBJ1-2, the V gene TRBV28, with 9 bases matching TRBD1. The J segment lost 6 bases and the V segment lost 2 bases, leaving 4 bases of the junction unmatched. Germline CDR1 reads MDHEN; CDR2 reads SYDVKM. The CDR3 spans 14 residues. The CDR3 region is CASSLRTGADGYTF. DNA for the CDR3: TGTGCCAGCAGTTTACGGACAGGGGCGGATGGCTACACCTTC.

The rearrangement uses TRBV9 and TRBJ2-3; no clear D. The CDR3 sequence is 12 residues long. The germline gives CDR1 SGDLS, CDR2 YYNGEE. V lost 0 bases and J 5 bases, leaving 4 bases between the germline ends. CDR3 DNA sequence: TGTGCCAGCAGCGTAGTCCAAGATACGCAGTATTTT. Protein sequence: CASSVVQDTQYF.

By sample fraction, this clone is medium-sized. This chain uses TRBV7-2 with TRBJ1-1, with D perhaps matching TRBD1 (5 bases). This CDR3 region has 12 residues. Germline V gene data show CDR1 as SGHTA and CDR2 as FQGNSA. The V end was cut by 5 bases, the J end by 4 bases, with 8 bases between. CDR3 nucleotides: TGTGCCAGCAGCCAGGGCAGCACTGAAGCTTTCTTT. Translated: CASSQGSTEAFF.

The rearrangement joins TRBV9 to TRBJ2-1, with D perhaps TRBD1 (6 bases). Between the trimmed V and J ends, which lost 4 bases and 8 bases, there was a span of 16 bases. Germline V gene data show CDR1 as SGDLS and CDR2 as YYNGEE. This CDR3 region has 14 residues. CDR3 in amino acids: CASSSRTAWDEQFF. CDR3 in DNA: TGTGCCAGCAGCTCTAGGACAGCTTGGGATGAGCAGTTCTTC.

A few counts support this clone. The rearrangement uses TRBV5-1 and TRBJ2-7; no definite D call. V lost 3 bases, J lost 4 bases, and 11 bases lay in between. Germline values: CDR1 SGHRS, CDR2 YFSETQ. The CDR3 totals 13 residues. The CDR3 DNA reads as TGCGCCAGCAGCTCGAGGCACCTATACGAGCAGTACTTC. This codes for CASSSRHLYEQYF. The variable domain in full, completed from reference TRBV5-1 and TRBJ2-7, reads KAGVTQTPRYLIKTRGQQVTLSCSPISGHRSVSWYQQTPGQGLQFLFEYFSETQRNKGNFPGRFSGRQFSNSRSEMNVSTLELGDSALYLCASSSRHLYEQYFGPGTRLTVT.

The J gene is TRBJ1-1, the V gene TRBV4-1; 8 positions agree with TRBD1. The CDR3 length is 17 residues. The ends lost 0 bases at V and 4 bases at J; junction bases unmatched: 10. Germline CDR1 is MGHRA and CDR2 is YSYEKL. CDR3 nucleotides: TGCGCCAGCAGCCAAGATTCAGGACAGGGAGTAGGCACTGAAGCTTTCTTT. This sequence encodes CASSQDSGQGVGTEAFF.